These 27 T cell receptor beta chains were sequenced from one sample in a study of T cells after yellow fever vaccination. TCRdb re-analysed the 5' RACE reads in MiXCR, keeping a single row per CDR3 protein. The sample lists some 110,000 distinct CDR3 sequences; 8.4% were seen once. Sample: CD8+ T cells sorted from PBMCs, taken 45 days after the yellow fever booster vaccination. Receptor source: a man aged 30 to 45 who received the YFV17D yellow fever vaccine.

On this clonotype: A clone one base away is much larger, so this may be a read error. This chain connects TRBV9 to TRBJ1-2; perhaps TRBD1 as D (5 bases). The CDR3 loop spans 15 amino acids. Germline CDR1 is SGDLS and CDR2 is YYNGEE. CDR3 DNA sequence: TGTCCCAGCAGCGTCGCGGTGGGGACCGAGGGCGGCTACACCTTC. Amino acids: CPSSVAVGTEGGYTF.

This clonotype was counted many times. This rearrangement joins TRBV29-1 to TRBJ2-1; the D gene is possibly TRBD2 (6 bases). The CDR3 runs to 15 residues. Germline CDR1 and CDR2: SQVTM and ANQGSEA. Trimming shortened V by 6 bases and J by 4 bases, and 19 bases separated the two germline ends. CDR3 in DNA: TGCAGCGTCTCGGGACTGCCCACGGGTTACAATGAGCAGTTCTTC. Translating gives CSVSGLPTGYNEQFF.

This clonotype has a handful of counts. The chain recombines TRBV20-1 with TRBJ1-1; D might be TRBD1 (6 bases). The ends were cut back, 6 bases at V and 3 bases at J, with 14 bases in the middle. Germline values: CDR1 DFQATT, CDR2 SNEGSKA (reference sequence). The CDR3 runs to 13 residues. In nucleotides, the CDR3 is TGCAGTGCCCTTACAGGGAGGGACACTGAAGCTTTCTTT. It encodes CSALTGRDTEAFF.

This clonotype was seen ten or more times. CDR3: CASSLNYNEQFF. In DNA, the CDR3 is TGTGCCAGCAGTCTAAACTACAATGAGCAGTTCTTC. The V gene is TRBV9, the J gene TRBJ2-1, with D unclear. Trimming left V 5 bases short and J 3 bases short, with 6 bases between. The CDR3 runs 12 residues. The V gene's germline CDR1 is SGDLS and CDR2 YYNGEE.

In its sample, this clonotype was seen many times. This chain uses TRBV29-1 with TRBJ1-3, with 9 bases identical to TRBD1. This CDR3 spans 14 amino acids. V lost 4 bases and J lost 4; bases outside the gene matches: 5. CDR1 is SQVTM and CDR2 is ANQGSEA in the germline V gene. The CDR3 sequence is CSVGDRVGGNTIYF. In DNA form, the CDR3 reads TGCAGCGTTGGGGACAGGGTAGGCGGAAACACCATATATTTT.

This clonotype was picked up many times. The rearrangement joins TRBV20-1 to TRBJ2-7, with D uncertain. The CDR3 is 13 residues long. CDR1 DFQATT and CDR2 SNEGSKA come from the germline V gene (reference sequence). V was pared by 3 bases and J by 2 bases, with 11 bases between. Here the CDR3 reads CSAREDATYEQYF. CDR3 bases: TGCAGTGCTAGGGAAGACGCAACCTACGAGCAGTACTTC.

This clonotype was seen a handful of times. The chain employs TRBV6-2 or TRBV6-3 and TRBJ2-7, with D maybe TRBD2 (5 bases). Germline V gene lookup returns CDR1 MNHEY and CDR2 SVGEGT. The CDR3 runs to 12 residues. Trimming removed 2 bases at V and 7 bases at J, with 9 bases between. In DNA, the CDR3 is TGTGCCAGCAGTTACGATCCGGGGGAGCAGTACTTC. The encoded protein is CASSYDPGEQYF.

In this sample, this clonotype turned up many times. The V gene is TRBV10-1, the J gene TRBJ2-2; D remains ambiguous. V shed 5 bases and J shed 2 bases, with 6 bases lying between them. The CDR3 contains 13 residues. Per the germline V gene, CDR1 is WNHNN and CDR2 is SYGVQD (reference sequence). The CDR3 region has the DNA TGCGCCAGCAGTTACACTAACACCGGGGAGCTGTTTTTT. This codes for CASSYTNTGELFF.

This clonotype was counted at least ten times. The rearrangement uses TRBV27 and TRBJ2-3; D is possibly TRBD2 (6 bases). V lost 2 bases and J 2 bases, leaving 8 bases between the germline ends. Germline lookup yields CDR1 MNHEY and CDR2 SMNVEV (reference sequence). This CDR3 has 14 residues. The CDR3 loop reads CASSLGGITDTQYF. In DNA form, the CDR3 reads TGTGCCAGCAGTTTAGGCGGGATCACAGATACGCAGTATTTT.

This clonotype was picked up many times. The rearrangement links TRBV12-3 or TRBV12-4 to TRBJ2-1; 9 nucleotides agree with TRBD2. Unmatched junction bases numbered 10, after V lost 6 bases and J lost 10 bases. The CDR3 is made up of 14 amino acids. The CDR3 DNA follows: TGTGCCAGCAGCCCCTTTGGGACTAGCAGGGAGCAGTTCTTC. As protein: CASSPFGTSREQFF.

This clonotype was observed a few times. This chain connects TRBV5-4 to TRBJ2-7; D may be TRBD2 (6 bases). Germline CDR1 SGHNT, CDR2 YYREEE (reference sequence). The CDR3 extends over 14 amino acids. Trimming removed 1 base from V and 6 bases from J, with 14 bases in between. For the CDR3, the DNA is TGTGCCAGCAGCTTGATCGGGAGTAGTGGCGAGCAGTACTTC. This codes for CASSLIGSSGEQYF.

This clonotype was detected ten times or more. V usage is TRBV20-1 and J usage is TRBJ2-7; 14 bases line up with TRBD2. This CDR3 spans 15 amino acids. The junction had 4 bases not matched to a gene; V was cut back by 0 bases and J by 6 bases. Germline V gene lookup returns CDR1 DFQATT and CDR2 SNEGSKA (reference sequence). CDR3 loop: CSARDLGLAGAEQYF. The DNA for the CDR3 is TGCAGTGCTAGAGATCTGGGACTAGCGGGAGCCGAGCAGTACTTC.

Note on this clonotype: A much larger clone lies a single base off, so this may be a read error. Written as DNA, the CDR3 is TGTGCCAGCAGTTACAGGGGGGGATACAATGAGCATTTCTTC. Its translation is CASSYRGGYNEHFF. This chain uses TRBV6-5 with TRBJ2-1; maybe TRBD2 (7 bases). CDR1 MNHEY and CDR2 SVGAGI come from the germline V gene. CDR3 length equals 14 residues.

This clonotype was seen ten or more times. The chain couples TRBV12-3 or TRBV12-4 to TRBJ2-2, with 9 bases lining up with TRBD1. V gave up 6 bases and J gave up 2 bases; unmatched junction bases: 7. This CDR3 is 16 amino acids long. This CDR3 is CASSTPGQGNTGELFF. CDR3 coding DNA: TGTGCCAGCAGCACCCCGGGACAGGGTAACACCGGGGAGCTGTTTTTT.

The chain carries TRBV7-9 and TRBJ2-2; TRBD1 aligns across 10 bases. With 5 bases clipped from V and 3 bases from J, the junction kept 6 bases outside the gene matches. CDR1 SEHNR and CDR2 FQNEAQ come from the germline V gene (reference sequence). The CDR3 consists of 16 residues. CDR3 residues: CASSARDRGHTGELFF. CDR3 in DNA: TGTGCCAGCAGCGCCCGGGACAGGGGCCACACCGGGGAGCTGTTTTTT.

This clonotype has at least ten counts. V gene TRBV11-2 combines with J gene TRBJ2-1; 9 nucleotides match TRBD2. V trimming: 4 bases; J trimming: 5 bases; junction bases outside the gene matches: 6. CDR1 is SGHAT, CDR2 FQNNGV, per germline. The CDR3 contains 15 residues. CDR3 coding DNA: TGTGCCAGCAGCTGGGGACTAGCCCTAAACAATGAGCAGTTCTTC. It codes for CASSWGLALNNEQFF.

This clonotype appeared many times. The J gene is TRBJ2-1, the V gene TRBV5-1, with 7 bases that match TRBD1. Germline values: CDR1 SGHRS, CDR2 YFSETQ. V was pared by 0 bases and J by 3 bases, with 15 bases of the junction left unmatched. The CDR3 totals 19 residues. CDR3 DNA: TGCGCCAGCAGCTTGGTGGGGACAGTAGCACCTATCCTCTACAATGAGCAGTTCTTC. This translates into CASSLVGTVAPILYNEQFF.

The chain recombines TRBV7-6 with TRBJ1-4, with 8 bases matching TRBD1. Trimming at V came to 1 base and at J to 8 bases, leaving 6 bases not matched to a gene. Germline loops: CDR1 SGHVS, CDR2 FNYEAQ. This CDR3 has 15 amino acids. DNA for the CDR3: TGTGCCAGCAGCTTAGGAACAGGGGGAGTGGAAAAACTGTTTTTT. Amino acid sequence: CASSLGTGGVEKLFF. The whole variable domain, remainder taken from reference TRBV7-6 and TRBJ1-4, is GAGVSQSPRYKVTKRGQDVALRCDPISGHVSLYWYRQALGQGPEFLTYFNYEAQQDKSGLPNDRFSAERPEGSISTLTIQRTEQRDSAMYRCASSLGTGGVEKLFFGSGTQLSVL.

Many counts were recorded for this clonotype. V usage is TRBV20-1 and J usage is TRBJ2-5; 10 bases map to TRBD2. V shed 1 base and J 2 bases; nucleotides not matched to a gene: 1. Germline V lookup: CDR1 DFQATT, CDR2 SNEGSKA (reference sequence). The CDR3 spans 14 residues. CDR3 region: CSARAAGGQETQYF. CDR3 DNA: TGCAGTGCTAGAGCAGCGGGAGGGCAAGAGACCCAGTACTTC.

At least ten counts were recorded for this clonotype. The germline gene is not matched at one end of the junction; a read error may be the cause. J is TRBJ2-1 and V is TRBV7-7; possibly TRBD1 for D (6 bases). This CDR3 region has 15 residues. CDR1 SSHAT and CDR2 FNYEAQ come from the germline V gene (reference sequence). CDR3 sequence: CASSSTGSSYNEQFF. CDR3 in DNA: TGTGCTAGCAGCTCAACAGGGAGCTCCTACAATGAGCAGTTCTTC.

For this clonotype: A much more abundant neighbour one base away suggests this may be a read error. The CDR3 bases are TGCGCCAGCGGCCCCCCAAAGGTCGGGGAGCTGTTTTTT. Translation gives CASGPPKVGELFF. The chain carries TRBV4-3 and TRBJ2-2; D remains unclear. The CDR3 runs to 13 residues. Per the germline V gene, CDR1 is LGHNA and CDR2 is YSLEER. Trimming left V 8 bases short and J 7 bases short, with 14 bases between.

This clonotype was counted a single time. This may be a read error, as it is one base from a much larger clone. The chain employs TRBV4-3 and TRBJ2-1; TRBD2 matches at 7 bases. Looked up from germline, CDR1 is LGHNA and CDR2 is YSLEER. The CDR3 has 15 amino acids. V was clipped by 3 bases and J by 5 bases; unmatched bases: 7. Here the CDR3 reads CASSQAGGSDNEQFF. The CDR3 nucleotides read TGCGCCAGCAGCCAGGCTGGCGGGAGCGACAATGAGCAGTTCTTC.

CDR3 sequence reads: CASNLLAPDTEAFF. The CDR3 DNA is TGCGCCAGCAACCTACTGGCCCCGGACACTGAAGCTTTCTTT. The V and J genes are TRBV5-1 and TRBJ1-1; D unresolved. CDR1 is SGHRS, CDR2 YFSETQ, per germline. CDR3 length: 14 residues. The germline V and J ends were trimmed by 6 bases and 3 bases, with 15 bases remaining between them.

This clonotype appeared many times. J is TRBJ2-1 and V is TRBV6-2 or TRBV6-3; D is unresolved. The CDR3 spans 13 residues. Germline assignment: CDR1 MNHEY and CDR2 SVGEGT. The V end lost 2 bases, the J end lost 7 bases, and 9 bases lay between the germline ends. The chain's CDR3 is CASSYRVWNEQFF. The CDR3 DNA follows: TGTGCCAGCAGTTACAGGGTTTGGAATGAGCAGTTCTTC.

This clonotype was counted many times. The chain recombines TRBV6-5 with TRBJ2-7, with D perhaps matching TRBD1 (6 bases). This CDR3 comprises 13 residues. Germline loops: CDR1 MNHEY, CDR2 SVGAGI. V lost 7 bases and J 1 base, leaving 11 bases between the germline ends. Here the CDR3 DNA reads TGTGCCAGCAAGGGGGACGGTTCCTACGAGCAGTACTTC. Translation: CASKGDGSYEQYF.

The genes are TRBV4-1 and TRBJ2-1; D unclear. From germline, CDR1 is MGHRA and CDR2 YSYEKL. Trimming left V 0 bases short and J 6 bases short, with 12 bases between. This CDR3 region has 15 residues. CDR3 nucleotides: TGCGCCAGCAGCCAAGAGGGGTCAGGTCGCAATGAGCAGTTCTTC. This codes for CASSQEGSGRNEQFF.

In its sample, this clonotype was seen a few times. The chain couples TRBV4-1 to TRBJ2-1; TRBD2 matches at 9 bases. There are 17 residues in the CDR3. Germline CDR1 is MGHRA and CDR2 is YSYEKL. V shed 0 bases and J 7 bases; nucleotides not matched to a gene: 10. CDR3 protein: CASSQDAGGRAWNEQFF. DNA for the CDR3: TGCGCCAGCAGCCAAGATGCTGGCGGGAGGGCGTGGAATGAGCAGTTCTTC.